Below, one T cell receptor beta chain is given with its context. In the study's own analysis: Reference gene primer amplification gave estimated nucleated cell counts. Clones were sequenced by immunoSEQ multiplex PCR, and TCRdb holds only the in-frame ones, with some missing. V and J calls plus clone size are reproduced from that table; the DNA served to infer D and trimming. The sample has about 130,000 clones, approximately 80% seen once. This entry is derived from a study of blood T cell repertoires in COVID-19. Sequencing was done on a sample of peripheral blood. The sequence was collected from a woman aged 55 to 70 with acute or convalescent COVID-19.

As DNA, the CDR3 is TGTGCCAGCAGCGAGGGTTCACCCCTCCACTTT. It encodes CASSEGSPLHF. J is TRBJ1-6 and V is TRBV7-2; D is undetermined. V lost 5 bases and J 9 bases, leaving 5 bases between the germline ends. CDR1 is SGHTA, CDR2 FQGNSA, per germline. There are 11 residues in the CDR3.